The sequence of this T cell receptor beta chain was determined in a study of response to subunit inactivated influenza vaccine. One entry per CDR3 protein, called by TCRdb with MiXCR from the RT-PCR reads. This table holds roughly 550,000 distinct CDR3 sequences, roughly 23% found once. This clonotype was counted a few times. This same sample was also taken into another study, of T cells expressing NK-cell markers. From that study: Beta-chain TCR cDNA was generated via 5'RACE template switching with UMIs. The CD3+CD56-NKG2C+ fraction was also led by these clonotypes in several donors.

The sequence derives from a man between 45 and 60 years old who received an inactivated influenza vaccine. The material sequenced was CD4+ T cells sorted from PBMCs, taken approximately 12 days after vaccination.

CDR3 bases: TGTGCCAGCAGCTTAGTAGAAGGAAACTATGGCTACACCTTC. Translation gives CASSLVEGNYGYTF. This chain uses TRBV7-2 with TRBJ1-2; D is ambiguous. This CDR3 has 14 residues. Per the germline V gene, CDR1 is SGHTA and CDR2 is FQGNSA. The germline V and J ends were trimmed by 1 base and 2 bases, with 8 bases remaining between them.